This T cell receptor (beta chain) derives from a study of cytomegalovirus exposure and HLA in healthy donors. About the research overall: Of all 400 or so donors who were genotyped, 75% to 85% belonged to the Caucasian-associated ancestry cluster.

Study-wide findings and caveats: Researchers counted 164 TCR beta chains as cytomegalovirus-associated. DRB1 showed the most TCR associations and HLA-C the fewest in a later analysis, as rates varied by HLA locus. The authors later linked a missense DCLRE1C variant to TCR beta V- and J-gene trimming.

V dropped 0 bases and J dropped 2 bases, with 8 bases sitting between them. The CDR3 consists of 15 residues. The germline CDR1 and CDR2 sequences are SGHNT and YENEEA. A multiplex PCR was run with 60 Vbeta primers and 13 Jbeta primers. Some clones are missing from TCRdb's copy, which holds only in-frame ones; the method was immunoSEQ multiplex PCR. The sample holds about 69,000 clones, 60% to 85% seen once. A few counts support this clone. Its antigen is currently unknown. Specimen: PBMCs. This sequence joins TRBV11-3 and TRBJ1-3; a possible D gene is TRBD1 (5 bases). The clonotype comes from a man between 18 and 29 years old in good health and CMV-seronegative. CDR3 bases: TGTGCCAGCAGCTTAGATGGGGCGGCTGGAAACACCATATATTTT. Amino acid sequence: CASSLDGAAGNTIYF.